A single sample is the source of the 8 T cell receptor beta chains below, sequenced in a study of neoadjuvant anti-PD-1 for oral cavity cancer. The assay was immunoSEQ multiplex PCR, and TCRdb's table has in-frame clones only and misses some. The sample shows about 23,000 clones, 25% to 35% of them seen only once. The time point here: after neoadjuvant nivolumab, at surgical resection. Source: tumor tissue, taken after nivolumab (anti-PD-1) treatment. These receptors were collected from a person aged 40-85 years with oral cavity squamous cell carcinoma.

The CDR3 reads CSAKTGAGANVLTF. The DNA of the CDR3 is TGCAGCGCGAAAACAGGGGCTGGGGCCAACGTCCTGACTTTC. The genes are TRBV29-1 and TRBJ2-6; the match to TRBD1 covers 7 bases. The CDR3 is made up of 14 amino acids. The V and J ends lost 7 bases and 2 bases, in that order; junction bases with no gene match: 5. Germline CDR1 is SQVTM and CDR2 is ANQGSEA. Looking up the rest from reference TRBV29-1 and TRBJ2-6 gives the full variable domain: SAVISQKPSRDICQRGTSLTIQCQVDSQVTMMFWYRQQPGQSLTLIATANQGSEATYESGFVIDKFPISRPNLTFSTLTVSNMSPEDSSIYLCSAKTGAGANVLTFGAGSRLTVL.

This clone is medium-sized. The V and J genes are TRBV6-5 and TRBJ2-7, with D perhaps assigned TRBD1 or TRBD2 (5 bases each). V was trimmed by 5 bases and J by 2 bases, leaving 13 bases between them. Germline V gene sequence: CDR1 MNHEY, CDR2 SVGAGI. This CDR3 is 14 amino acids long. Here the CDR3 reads CASSQTGPTYEQYF. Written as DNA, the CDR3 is TGTGCCAGCAGTCAGACGGGACCAACCTACGAGCAGTACTTC.

This CDR3 is CASSFTGGRQYF. CDR3 nucleotide sequence: TGTGCCAGCAGTTTTACAGGGGGCCGGCAGTACTTC. The rearrangement links TRBV27 to TRBJ2-7; the match to TRBD1 covers 9 bases. This CDR3 has 12 amino acids. Germline-derived CDR1 and CDR2 are MNHEY and SMNVEV (reference sequence). Trimming took 3 bases from V and 9 from J; bases not matched to a gene: 3.

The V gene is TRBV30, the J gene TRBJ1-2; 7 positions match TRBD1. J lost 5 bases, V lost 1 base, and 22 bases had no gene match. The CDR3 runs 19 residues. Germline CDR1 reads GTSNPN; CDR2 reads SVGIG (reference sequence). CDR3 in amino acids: CAWSAPGQIGSLSGYGYTF. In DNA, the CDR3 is TGTGCCTGGAGTGCGCCGGGACAGATCGGGTCGTTATCGGGGTATGGCTACACCTTC.

The DNA of the CDR3 is TGTGCCAGCAGCTGGACTAGCGGGGGCACAGATACGCAGTATTTT. Its protein is CASSWTSGGTDTQYF. The V gene is TRBV7-2, the J gene TRBJ2-3; 12 nucleotides align to TRBD2. V gave up 4 bases and J gave up 1 base; unmatched junction bases: 0. Germline V CDR1 and CDR2: SGHTA, FQGNSA. The CDR3 consists of 15 residues.

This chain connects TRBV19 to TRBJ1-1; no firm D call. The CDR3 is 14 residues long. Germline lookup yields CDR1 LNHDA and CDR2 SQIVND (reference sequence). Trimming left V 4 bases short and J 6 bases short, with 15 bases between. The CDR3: CASSKSWGNAEAFF. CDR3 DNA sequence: TGTGCCAGTAGTAAGAGTTGGGGTAATGCTGAAGCTTTCTTT.

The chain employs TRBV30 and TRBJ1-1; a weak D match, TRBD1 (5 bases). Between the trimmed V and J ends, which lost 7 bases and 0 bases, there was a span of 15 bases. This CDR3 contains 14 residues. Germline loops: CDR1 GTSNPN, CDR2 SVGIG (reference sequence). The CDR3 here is CASYLGGMNTEAFF. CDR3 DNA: TGTGCCTCCTACCTCGGGGGAATGAACACTGAAGCTTTCTTT.

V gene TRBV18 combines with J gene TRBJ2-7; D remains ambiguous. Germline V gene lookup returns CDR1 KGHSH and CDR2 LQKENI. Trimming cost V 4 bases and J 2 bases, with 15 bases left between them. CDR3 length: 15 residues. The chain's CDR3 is CASSHPASKAYEQYF. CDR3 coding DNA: TGTGCCAGCTCACACCCGGCCAGCAAAGCCTACGAGCAGTACTTC.